This is a list of T cell receptor beta chains from one sample in a study of T cells in Graves' hyperthyroidism and ophthalmopathy. TCRdb analysed the multiplex PCR reads with MiXCR anew, one entry per CDR3 protein. The repertoire holds more than 500,000 distinct CDR3 sequences, with approximately 16% as singletons. Sequencing input: blood. The receptors stem from a woman younger than 45 with Graves' ophthalmopathy. Each CDR3 is given with its conserved first and last residue. D genes are given only for firm matches. Rows give clone size only sometimes, using once, few, many, or a class for an expanded clone.

-	many	TRBV27	TRBJ1-4	CASSAAGREKLFF	TGTGCCAGCAGTGCTGCAGGGAGAGAAAAACTGTTTTTT
-	few	TRBV11-2	TRBJ2-5	CASSISLLETQYF	TGTGCCAGTAGTATAAGTCTACTGGAGACCCAGTACTTC
TRBD2	many	TRBV28	TRBJ2-1	CASSSGLAEHYNEQFF	TGTGCCAGCAGTTCAGGACTAGCGGAACACTACAATGAGCAGTTCTTC
TRBD1	many	TRBV6-5	TRBJ1-2	CASSYSRDSTYGYTF	TGTGCCAGCAGTTACTCACGGGACAGCACCTATGGCTACACCTTC
TRBD1	many	TRBV5-1	TRBJ2-1	CASSGGQGVYNEQFF	TGCGCCAGCAGCGGAGGACAGGGGGTCTACAATGAGCAGTTCTTC
-	few	TRBV19	TRBJ2-1	CASSIQKNEQFF	TGTGCCAGTAGTATCCAGAAGAATGAGCAGTTCTTC
-	few	TRBV29-1	TRBJ2-5	CSVEWQGETQYF	TGCAGCGTTGAGTGGCAGGGAGAGACCCAGTACTTC
TRBD1	many	TRBV3-1	TRBJ1-1	CASSQDTGGTTEAFF	TGTGCCAGCAGCCAGGATACAGGGGGCACGACTGAAGCTTTCTTT
-	many	TRBV27	TRBJ2-7	CASSLITGPLYEQYF	TGTGCCAGCAGTTTAATTACCGGGCCCCTCTACGAGCAGTACTTC
-	many	TRBV6-2/TRBV6-3	TRBJ2-5	CASSADEQETQYF	TGTGCCAGCAGCGCGGACGAGCAAGAGACCCAGTACTTC
-	-	TRBV5-4	TRBJ2-2	CASSLPSHTGELFF	TGTGCCAGCAGCTTGCCTAGCCACACCGGGGAGCTGTTTTTT
TRBD2	few	TRBV4-3	TRBJ2-7	CASSQGAGGPGDEQYF	TGCGCCAGCAGCCAAGGAGCGGGAGGACCAGGGGACGAGCAGTACTTC
-	-	TRBV3-1	TRBJ2-7	CASSRDGWSYEQYF	TGTGCCAGCAGCCGGGACGGGTGGTCCTACGAGCAGTACTTC
TRBD1	many	TRBV13	TRBJ2-7	CASGRTGTYEQYF	TGTGCCAGCGGGAGGACAGGGACCTACGAGCAGTACTTC
TRBD2	-	TRBV5-1	TRBJ2-7	CASSFGLAGGLSYEQYF	TGCGCCAGCAGCTTCGGACTAGCGGGAGGTCTTTCCTACGAGCAGTACTTC
-	-	TRBV2	TRBJ2-2	CASSVTSGELFF	TGTGCCAGCAGTGTTACGTCCGGGGAGCTGTTTTTT
-	many	TRBV28	TRBJ2-5	CASSFPGTQYF	TGTGCCAGCAGTTTCCCCGGGACCCAGTACTTC
TRBD2	many	TRBV11-2	TRBJ2-1	CASSDVKRENNEQFF	TGTGCCAGCAGCGACGTGAAGCGGGAGAATAATGAGCAGTTCTTC
-	few	TRBV20-1	TRBJ1-2	CSARAGAGGYTF	TGCAGTGCTAGAGCAGGGGCGGGTGGCTACACCTTC
-	-	TRBV7-9	TRBJ2-1	CASSPTTVLGEQFF	TGTGCCAGCAGCCCAACGACTGTCCTTGGAGAGCAGTTCTTC
TRBD1	-	TRBV28	TRBJ2-6	CASSHRGWGYSGANVLTF	TGTGCCAGCAGTCACAGGGGCTGGGGTTACTCTGGGGCCAACGTCCTGACTTTC
TRBD1	many	TRBV30	TRBJ1-2	CAWNPTGGAHYGYTF	TGTGCCTGGAACCCCACAGGGGGCGCGCACTATGGCTACACCTTC
-	many	TRBV11-2	TRBJ2-1	CASGKLGSYNEQFF	TGTGCCAGCGGCAAACTAGGGTCCTACAATGAGCAGTTCTTC
TRBD1	-	TRBV20-1	TRBJ1-6	CSAHGTGSRNSPLHF	TGCAGTGCCCACGGGACAGGGAGTCGCAATTCACCCCTCCACTTT
TRBD2	few	TRBV24-1	TRBJ2-5	CATSSTFSGKETQYF	TGTGCCACCTCCTCTACCTTTAGCGGGAAAGAGACCCAGTACTTC
TRBD1	few	TRBV20-1	TRBJ2-1	CSASLLRGTGAGNEQFF	TGCAGTGCTAGCTTGCTGAGGGGGACAGGTGCTGGGAATGAGCAGTTCTTC
-	-	TRBV7-2	TRBJ1-1	CASSLEGGGEAFF	TGTGCCAGCAGCTTAGAAGGAGGCGGTGAAGCTTTCTTT
-	many	TRBV12-3/TRBV12-4	TRBJ2-2	CASSPSGVLGNTGELFF	TGTGCCAGCAGTCCCAGTGGAGTATTAGGGAACACCGGGGAGCTGTTTTTT
TRBD2	many	TRBV27	TRBJ2-1	CASSLLAGTYNEQFF	TGTGCCAGCAGTCTCCTAGCGGGAACCTACAATGAGCAGTTCTTC
TRBD1	-	TRBV19	TRBJ1-5	CASRRTGTQPQHF	TGTGCCAGTAGGAGGACAGGGACCCAGCCCCAGCATTTT
-	few	TRBV29-1	TRBJ1-3	CSGSLGPSSGNTIYF	TGCAGCGGGAGCCTAGGACCGAGCTCTGGAAACACCATATATTTT
-	few	TRBV10-3	TRBJ2-7	CAITRDLFTYEQYF	TGTGCCATCACCCGAGATTTATTTACCTACGAGCAGTACTTC
-	many	TRBV13	TRBJ2-7	CASSPSDRSEQYF	TGTGCCAGCAGCCCCTCCGACCGTTCCGAGCAGTACTTC
-	-	TRBV5-1	TRBJ1-1	CASSFGGPDEAFF	TGCGCCAGCAGCTTTGGAGGGCCAGATGAAGCTTTCTTT
-	-	TRBV27	TRBJ2-3	CASSSSTGADTQYF	TGTGCCAGCAGTTCCTCCACGGGAGCAGATACGCAGTATTTT
TRBD1	many	TRBV6-2/TRBV6-3	TRBJ1-1	CASSYPQGYKAEAFF	TGTGCCAGCAGTTACCCACAGGGGTACAAGGCTGAAGCTTTCTTT
-	many	TRBV6-2/TRBV6-3	TRBJ2-1	CASSSLLYNEQFF	TGTGCCAGCAGTTCCCTGTTGTACAATGAGCAGTTCTTC
TRBD2	-	TRBV6-4	TRBJ2-4	CASSVGTSGYKNIQYF	TGTGCCAGCAGTGTAGGGACTAGCGGCTACAAAAACATTCAGTACTTC
-	-	TRBV10-1	TRBJ2-7	CASNRDLGGEQYF	TGCGCCAGCAACCGGGACTTAGGGGGCGAGCAGTACTTC
TRBD2	many	TRBV2	TRBJ2-1	CASRELAGFDNEQFF	TGTGCCAGCAGGGAACTAGCGGGATTCGACAATGAGCAGTTCTTC
-	few	TRBV19	TRBJ2-7	CASSITRTRTGLHEQYF	TGTGCCAGTAGTATTACCAGGACGCGGACGGGACTTCACGAGCAGTACTTC
TRBD2	many	TRBV7-3	TRBJ2-3	CASSWTSGFTDTQYF	TGTGCCAGCAGCTGGACTAGCGGGTTCACAGATACGCAGTATTTT
-	many	TRBV6-2/TRBV6-3	TRBJ2-1	CASTPGTGTNEQFF	TGTGCCAGCACTCCCGGGACCGGGACAAATGAGCAGTTCTTC
-	-	TRBV7-6	TRBJ2-3	CASSWGGGQSTDTQYF	TGTGCCAGCAGCTGGGGGGGGGGGCAAAGCACAGATACGCAGTATTTT
TRBD1	-	TRBV4-1	TRBJ2-1	CASSQQSSGQGSLREQFF	TGCGCCAGCAGCCAACAGTCCTCGGGACAGGGTTCTTTAAGGGAGCAGTTCTTC
-	many	TRBV6-2/TRBV6-3	TRBJ1-5	CASSPQGILSNQPQHF	TGTGCCAGCAGTCCACAGGGAATACTAAGCAATCAGCCCCAGCATTTT
TRBD1	many	TRBV7-8	TRBJ1-1	CASSDTDRGWNEAFF	TGTGCCAGCAGCGACACAGACAGGGGATGGAATGAAGCTTTCTTT
-	-	TRBV3-2	TRBJ1-2	CASSQEWDLSGYTF	TGTGCCAGCAGCCAAGAATGGGACCTGAGTGGCTACACCTTC
-	few	TRBV20-1	TRBJ2-5	CSARHIHGGETQYF	TGCAGTGCTAGACACATCCATGGGGGAGAGACCCAGTACTTC